This TCR beta chain was obtained from a study of T cell changes during pregnancy in multiple sclerosis. Germline V lookup: CDR1 SGHDT, CDR2 YYEEEE. J gave up 3 bases and V 4 bases, and 11 bases lay outside the gene matches. The CDR3 has 16 residues. Clones were read by immunoSEQ multiplex PCR, and TCRdb kept only the in-frame ones, dropping some. The table has 50,000 or so clones, roughly 92% seen once. This TCR came from a female donor with multiple sclerosis, enrolled in a pregnancy study. J is TRBJ1-2 and V is TRBV5-6, with TRBD1 matching over 8 bases. The source material was CD4+ T cells from peripheral blood mononuclear cells, sampled in the third trimester of pregnancy. DNA for the CDR3: TGTGCCAGCAGCCTACCGGGGACAGGATCGTACTATGGCTACACCTTC. Amino acid sequence: CASSLPGTGSYYGYTF.